A single sample is the source of the 25 T cell receptor beta chains below, sequenced in a study of blood T cells in healthy people across ages. The second PCR ran about 6 to 11 cycles with a sample-barcoded 5' primer and J-beta primers. MiXCR was run by TCRdb on the 5' RACE reads, yielding one entry per CDR3 protein. The sample has roughly 800,000 distinct CDR3 sequences; under 40% are singletons. The sample comprised blood. The receptors derive from a man aged 18-30 years in good health.

This rearrangement joins TRBV3-1 to TRBJ1-5; 7 nucleotides match TRBD1. V was clipped by 3 bases and J by 6 bases; unmatched bases: 5. This CDR3 has 14 residues. Germline values: CDR1 LGHDT, CDR2 YNNKEL (reference sequence). In DNA, the CDR3 is TGTGCCAGCAGCCATTACAGGGGCGGTCAGCCCCAGCATTTT. Translating gives CASSHYRGGQPQHF.

This clonotype came up a few times. The CDR3 DNA is TGTGCCAGCTCAGACGCAGGGCTGAACACTGAAGCTTTCTTT. It encodes CASSDAGLNTEAFF. The chain carries TRBV18 and TRBJ1-1; possible D gene TRBD1, 5 bases. Per the germline V gene, CDR1 is KGHSH and CDR2 is LQKENI. Trimming took 5 bases from V and 0 from J, leaving 10 bases between them. The CDR3 covers 14 residues.

The chain links TRBV29-1 to TRBJ1-2; 9 bases align to TRBD1. J gave up 2 bases and V 7 bases, and 5 bases lay outside the gene matches. From germline, CDR1 is SQVTM and CDR2 ANQGSEA. This CDR3 has 13 amino acids. CDR3 region: CSAGQGQNYGYTF. CDR3 DNA sequence: TGCAGCGCAGGACAGGGGCAGAACTATGGCTACACCTTC.

The V and J genes are TRBV7-2 and TRBJ2-5, with TRBD2 as a possible D gene (6 bases). CDR1 SGHTA and CDR2 FQGNSA come from the germline V gene. The CDR3 covers 15 residues. V gave up 4 bases and J gave up 7 bases, with 19 bases separating them. The CDR3 here is CASSSGTGRLGTQYF. As DNA, the CDR3 is TGTGCCAGCAGCTCCGGGACTGGCCGTTTAGGGACCCAGTACTTC.

A word on this clonotype: A clone one base away is much larger, so this may be a read error. The CDR3 does not close with the conserved phenylalanine or tryptophan, likely indicating a read error. V is TRBV9 and J is TRBJ2-1; D is perhaps TRBD1 (6 bases). The V and J ends lost 0 bases and 4 bases respectively, with 11 bases between them. The CDR3 runs 15 residues. CDR1 SGDLS and CDR2 YYNGEE come from the germline V gene. The CDR3 protein is CASSVDGTPYNEQFL. The CDR3 DNA reads TGTGCCAGCAGCGTAGACGGGACACCATACAATGAGCAGTTCTTA.

The CDR3 nucleotides read TGTGCCAGCAGTTTTGAAAATAGGGGGGATACGCAGTATTTT. Residues: CASSFENRGDTQYF. The chain combines TRBV28 with TRBJ2-3; TRBD1 is a possible D gene (6 bases). Trimming stripped 3 bases from V and 6 bases from J, with 13 bases between. The CDR3 totals 14 residues. Germline assignment: CDR1 MDHEN and CDR2 SYDVKM.

This clonotype was counted at least ten times. The rearrangement uses TRBV12-3 or TRBV12-4 and TRBJ1-5, with unresolved D. The length of the CDR3 is 12 residues. Trimming pared 3 bases from V and 3 bases from J, leaving 3 bases between. The CDR3 sequence is CASSFHNQPQHF. In nucleotides, the CDR3 is TGTGCCAGCAGTTTCCACAATCAGCCCCAGCATTTT.

Of note for this clonotype: Just one base apart from a much larger clone, this may be a read error. The chain uses TRBV29-1 and TRBJ2-1; D unresolved. The germline V and J ends were trimmed by 1 base and 0 bases, with 7 bases remaining between them. The CDR3 has 14 amino acids. Looked up from germline, CDR1 is SQVTM and CDR2 is ANQGSEA. DNA of the CDR3: TGCAGCGTTGAAGTGTTGGACTCCTACAATGAGCAGTTCTTC. Protein product: CSVEVLDSYNEQFF.

In this sample, this clonotype turned up a few times. The genes are TRBV14 and TRBJ2-7; D uncertain. CDR3 length equals 14 residues. Trimming shortened V by 0 bases and J by 2 bases, and 8 bases separated the two germline ends. The germline V gene has CDR1 SGHDN and CDR2 FVKESK. Here the CDR3 reads CASSQDSLAYEQYF. CDR3 nucleotides: TGTGCCAGCAGCCAAGATAGTTTGGCCTACGAGCAGTACTTC.

This clonotype has at least ten counts. The genes are TRBV9 and TRBJ2-3; TRBD2 aligns across 7 bases. This CDR3 comprises 16 residues. The germline V gene encodes CDR1 SGDLS and CDR2 YYNGEE. Trimming at V came to 0 bases and at J to 3 bases, leaving 7 bases not matched to a gene. CDR3: CASSVVASGFTDTQYF. CDR3 nucleotides: TGTGCCAGCAGCGTAGTTGCTAGCGGTTTTACAGATACGCAGTATTTT.

The chain links TRBV5-1 to TRBJ2-3; 9 bases fit TRBD2. This CDR3 is 15 amino acids long. CDR1 is SGHRS and CDR2 is YFSETQ in the germline V gene. V lost 5 bases to trimming and J lost 5 bases; unmatched junction nucleotides: 9. CDR3 residues: CASRQGGGGQDTQYF. The DNA for the CDR3 is TGCGCCAGCAGACAAGGCGGGGGGGGCCAAGATACGCAGTATTTT. The full variable domain, its missing parts supplied by reference TRBV5-1 and TRBJ2-3, is KAGVTQTPRYLIKTRGQQVTLSCSPISGHRSVSWYQQTPGQGLQFLFEYFSETQRNKGNFPGRFSGRQFSNSRSEMNVSTLELGDSALYLCASRQGGGGQDTQYFGPGTRLTVL.

Of note for this clonotype: The junction differs from germline at one of its ends, possibly a read error. The V call is TRBV20-1, the J call TRBJ2-3, with 15 bases lining up with TRBD2. This CDR3 is 18 amino acids long. Germline CDR1 reads DFQATT; CDR2 reads SNEGSKA (reference sequence). The CDR3 region is CGASGLAGGPTFRDTQYF. CDR3 coding DNA: TGCGGTGCTAGCGGACTAGCGGGGGGGCCTACATTCAGAGATACGCAGTATTTT.

Remarks on this clonotype: A junction boundary mismatches the germline segment, possibly from a read error. The chain uses TRBV7-9 and TRBJ1-2; 7 bases match TRBD1. Germline-derived CDR1 and CDR2 are SEHNR and FQNEAQ (reference sequence). This CDR3 contains 13 residues. The CDR3 sequence: CASSSRQGTGFTF. The CDR3 coding sequence is TGTGCCAGCAGCTCCCGACAGGGAACTGGCTTCACCTTC.

In the case of this clonotype: A much more abundant neighbour one base away suggests this may be a read error. This chain uses TRBV10-3 with TRBJ2-3; a possible D gene is TRBD2 (5 bases). The CDR3 runs 14 residues. Germline CDR1 is ENHRY and CDR2 is SYGVKD. The CDR3 region has the DNA TGTGCCACCAGTGAGGGCCCAGCCACAGATACGCAGTATTTT. It codes for CATSEGPATDTQYF.

The chain links TRBV5-5 to TRBJ2-1; D ambiguous. The germline V and J ends were trimmed by 2 bases and 0 bases, with 6 bases remaining between them. Germline V gene sequence: CDR1 SGHKS, CDR2 YYEKEE (reference sequence). The CDR3 sequence is 14 residues long. Here the CDR3 DNA reads TGTGCCAGCAGCTTCCACAACTCCTACAATGAGCAGTTCTTC. This sequence encodes CASSFHNSYNEQFF.

J is TRBJ2-7 and V is TRBV9, with 8 bases that match TRBD2. Per germline, CDR1 SGDLS and CDR2 YYNGEE. With V trimmed by 3 bases and J by 1 base, 6 bases remained unmatched. The CDR3 spans 15 residues. The CDR3 sequence: CASSGTSGASYEQYF. The CDR3 DNA sequence: TGTGCCAGCAGCGGCACTAGCGGTGCGTCCTACGAGCAGTACTTC.

This clonotype has more than one count but fewer than ten. The chain joins TRBV7-6 to TRBJ2-5; maybe TRBD1 (7 bases). This CDR3 contains 16 residues. Trimming removed 1 base at V and 11 bases at J, with 23 bases between. Germline V gives CDR1 SGHVS, CDR2 FNYEAQ. CDR3 region: CASSLGGGRGLNEQYF. The DNA for the CDR3 is TGTGCCAGCAGCTTAGGGGGAGGCAGGGGGTTAAATGAGCAGTACTTC.

This chain joins TRBV29-1 and TRBJ1-1, with D unresolved. This CDR3 spans 13 amino acids. V lost 3 bases to trimming and J lost 0 bases, with 8 bases between them. Looked up from germline, CDR1 is SQVTM and CDR2 is ANQGSEA. The CDR3 loop is CSVDRVMNTEAFF. CDR3 DNA sequence: TGCAGCGTTGACCGGGTCATGAACACTGAAGCTTTCTTT.

This chain joins TRBV6-2 or TRBV6-3 and TRBJ2-1; D could derive from TRBD1 or TRBD2 (6 bases each). Germline-derived CDR1 and CDR2 are MNHEY and SVGEGT. Trimming took off 6 bases at V and 1 base at J, with 16 bases between the two ends. The length of the CDR3 is 16 residues. The CDR3 DNA is TGTGCCAGCAGCCCACTGGAGGGGGAATCCTACAATGAGCAGTTCTTC. This translates into CASSPLEGESYNEQFF.

J is TRBJ2-1 and V is TRBV5-1; weak D call: TRBD2 (6 bases). The germline V gene has CDR1 SGHRS and CDR2 YFSETQ. This CDR3 region has 14 residues. The germline V and J ends were trimmed by 4 bases and 4 bases, with 12 bases remaining between them. The CDR3 reads CASSGGSAYNEQFF. Here the CDR3 DNA reads TGCGCCAGCAGCGGGGGGAGTGCATACAATGAGCAGTTCTTC.

This clonotype was recorded a few times. A much bigger clone sits one base away, suggesting this may be a read error. The gene calls are TRBV7-9 and TRBJ1-2; D is undetermined. Germline CDR1 and CDR2: SEHNR and FQNEAQ (reference sequence). The CDR3 contains 13 residues. V was pared by 5 bases and J by 7 bases, with 14 bases between. In DNA, the CDR3 is TGTGCCAGCAGCCCCCGCCCACTGAGTGGCTACACCTTC. Translating it yields CASSPRPLSGYTF. The entire variable domain, with the rest obtained from reference TRBV7-9 and TRBJ1-2, is as follows: DTGVSQNPRHKITKRGQNVTFRCDPISEHNRLYWYRQTLGQGPEFLTYFQNEAQLEKSRLLSDRFSAERPKGSFSTLEIQRTEQGDSAMYLCASSPRPLSGYTFGSGTRLTVV.

This clonotype has only a few counts. This sequence joins TRBV12-3 or TRBV12-4 and TRBJ1-1; D is uncertain. V was clipped by 3 bases and J by 0 bases, with 11 bases between them. The length of the CDR3 is 15 residues. CDR3 sequence reads: CASSLKRILNTEAFF. The DNA of the CDR3 is TGTGCCAGCAGTTTGAAAAGGATTCTGAACACTGAAGCTTTCTTT.

The gene calls are TRBV12-3 or TRBV12-4 and TRBJ1-1, with D possibly TRBD1 on 5 matching bases. V was cut by 6 bases and J by 0 bases, with 14 bases left in between. The CDR3 loop spans 15 amino acids. Here the CDR3 reads CASSQADRLNTEAFF. CDR3 nucleotides: TGTGCCAGCAGCCAAGCCGACAGACTGAACACTGAAGCTTTCTTT.

Ten or more counts support this clonotype. The chain is built from TRBV7-2 and TRBJ2-1; 11 bases fit TRBD2. Per germline, CDR1 SGHTA and CDR2 FQGNSA. The length of the CDR3 is 15 residues. V gave up 7 bases and J gave up 4 bases; unmatched junction bases: 6. This CDR3 reads CASILGTSGYNEQFF. The CDR3, as DNA: TGTGCCAGCATCCTGGGGACTAGCGGATACAATGAGCAGTTCTTC.

V usage is TRBV6-5 and J usage is TRBJ2-7, with a possible D match to TRBD1 (6 bases). V lost 0 bases to trimming and J lost 0 bases, with 9 bases between them. The CDR3 has 15 residues. Germline lookup yields CDR1 MNHEY and CDR2 SVGAGI. CDR3 residues: CASSYSSTGSYEQYF. The DNA for the CDR3 is TGTGCCAGCAGTTACTCGTCGACAGGCTCCTACGAGCAGTACTTC.